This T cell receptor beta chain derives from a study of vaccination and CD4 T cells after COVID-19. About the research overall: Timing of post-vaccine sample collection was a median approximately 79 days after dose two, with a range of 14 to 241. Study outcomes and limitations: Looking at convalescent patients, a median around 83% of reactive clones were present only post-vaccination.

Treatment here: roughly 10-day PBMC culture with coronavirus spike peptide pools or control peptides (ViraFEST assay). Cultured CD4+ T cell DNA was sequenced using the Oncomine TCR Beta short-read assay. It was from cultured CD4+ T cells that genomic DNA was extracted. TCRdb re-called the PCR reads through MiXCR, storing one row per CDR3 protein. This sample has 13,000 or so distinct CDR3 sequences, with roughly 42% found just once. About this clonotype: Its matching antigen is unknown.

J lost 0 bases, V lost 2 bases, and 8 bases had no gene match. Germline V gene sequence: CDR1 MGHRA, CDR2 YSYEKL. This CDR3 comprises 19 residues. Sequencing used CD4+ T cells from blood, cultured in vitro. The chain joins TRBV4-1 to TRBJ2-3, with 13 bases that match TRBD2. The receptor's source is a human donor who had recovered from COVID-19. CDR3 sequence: CASSQRLAGGTYSTDTQYF. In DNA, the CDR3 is TGCGCCAGCAGCCAACGACTAGCGGGGGGCACATATAGCACAGATACGCAGTATTTT.